The 10 T cell receptor beta chains presented below share a single source sample, sequenced in a study of T-cell reconstitution after alpha-beta-depleted transplantation in children. Unique molecular identifiers were used to barcode this TCRbeta library. MiXCR, run by TCRdb on the PCR reads, gives a single entry per CDR3 protein. The sample shows 750,000 to 950,000 distinct CDR3 sequences, 15% to 20% of them seen only once. Sequencing was performed on PBMCs, mostly from graft donor cells, taken 360 days after TCRalphabeta/CD19-depleted stem cell transplant. Receptor source: a male patient between 5 and 17 years old who had a stem cell transplant for acute lymphoblastic leukemia, so the T cells may come from the graft donor.

The chain employs TRBV20-1 and TRBJ1-5; the match to TRBD1 covers 8 bases. With 4 bases clipped from V and 4 bases from J, the junction kept 6 bases outside the gene matches. Per the germline V gene, CDR1 is DFQATT and CDR2 is SNEGSKA (reference sequence). The CDR3 runs 14 residues. The CDR3 sequence is CSANTGGGNQPQHF. The DNA of the CDR3 is TGCAGTGCTAATACAGGGGGAGGAAATCAGCCCCAGCATTTT.

A few counts support this clonotype. The chain has TRBV4-1 and TRBJ1-4, with TRBD1 matching 12 bases. The CDR3 has 16 residues. Trimming at V came to 3 bases and at J to 8 bases, leaving 7 bases not matched to a gene. Germline lookup yields CDR1 MGHRA and CDR2 YSYEKL. The CDR3 region has the DNA TGCGCCAGCAGCCAGCTAACCGGGACAGGGGGCGAAAAACTGTTTTTT. Its protein is CASSQLTGTGGEKLFF.

This clonotype was observed a handful of times. The chain joins TRBV20-1 to TRBJ2-5; the D is unclear. Trimming took off 3 bases at V and 4 bases at J, with 12 bases between the two ends. The V gene's germline CDR1 is DFQATT and CDR2 SNEGSKA (reference sequence). The CDR3 runs to 13 residues. CDR3 sequence reads: CSASDGPAETQYF. CDR3 in DNA: TGCAGTGCTAGTGATGGTCCGGCAGAGACCCAGTACTTC.

A few counts support this clonotype. J is TRBJ2-5 and V is TRBV4-1; D gene uncertain. V lost 4 bases to trimming and J lost 2 bases, with 17 bases between them. The CDR3 runs to 16 residues. CDR1 is MGHRA, CDR2 YSYEKL, per germline. CDR3 sequence: CASSPTYTHGQETQYF. In nucleotides, the CDR3 is TGCGCCAGCAGCCCTACGTATACTCATGGGCAAGAGACCCAGTACTTC.

CDR3 protein: CATSRAGGKYNEQFF. DNA for the CDR3: TGTGCCACCAGCAGAGCAGGCGGGAAGTACAATGAGCAGTTCTTC. This rearrangement joins TRBV15 to TRBJ2-1; the D gene is possibly TRBD2 (6 bases). The CDR3 is 15 amino acids. The V gene lost 1 base and the J gene lost 4 bases, with 11 bases spanning the gap. Germline lookup yields CDR1 LNHNV and CDR2 YYDKDF (reference sequence).

The chain combines TRBV7-8 with TRBJ2-5; D gene uncertain. The germline V gene encodes CDR1 SGHVS and CDR2 FQNEAQ. V was pared by 1 base and J by 5 bases, with 8 bases between. The CDR3 sequence is 13 residues long. The CDR3 nucleotides read TGTGCCAGCAGCTTAGGAGTTCTGGAGACCCAGTACTTC. It encodes CASSLGVLETQYF. Filled out from reference TRBV7-8 and TRBJ2-5, the complete variable domain reads GAGVSQSPRYKVAKRGQDVALRCDPISGHVSLFWYQQALGQGPEFLTYFQNEAQLDKSGLPSDRFFAERPEGSVSTLKIQRTQQEDSAVYLCASSLGVLETQYFGPGTRLLVL.

The chain recombines TRBV5-1 with TRBJ2-5; 9 positions match TRBD2. CDR1 SGHRS and CDR2 YFSETQ come from the germline V gene. The CDR3 totals 18 residues. Unmatched junction bases numbered 13, after V lost 1 base and J lost 3 bases. The CDR3 protein is CASSLRIQAGGPKETQYF. The CDR3 DNA reads TGCGCCAGCAGCTTGAGGATCCAGGCGGGAGGGCCCAAAGAGACCCAGTACTTC.

This clonotype was found a few times. The V call is TRBV6-2 or TRBV6-3, the J call TRBJ2-1; 13 bases are a match to TRBD2. Per germline, CDR1 MNHEY and CDR2 SVGEGT. J gave up 8 bases and V 8 bases, and 3 bases lay outside the gene matches. This CDR3 is 13 amino acids long. CDR3 amino acids: CASHGLAGDEQFF. CDR3 nucleotide sequence: TGTGCCAGCCACGGACTAGCGGGAGATGAGCAGTTCTTC.

A few counts support this clonotype. This chain connects TRBV6-2 or TRBV6-3 to TRBJ2-1; TRBD2 is a possible D gene (6 bases). This CDR3 comprises 16 residues. Trimming cost V 2 bases and J 2 bases, with 13 bases left between them. Germline lookup yields CDR1 MNHEY and CDR2 SVGEGT. The CDR3: CASSYLGGPPYNEQFF. DNA for the CDR3: TGTGCCAGCAGTTACCTCGGGGGACCTCCCTACAATGAGCAGTTCTTC.

The CDR3, as DNA: TGTGCCAGCCCCCAGAGGACTAGCGGGTTTGATGAGCAGTTCTTC. This translates into CASPQRTSGFDEQFF. This rearrangement joins TRBV3-1 to TRBJ2-1; 11 bases line up with TRBD2. The germline V gene encodes CDR1 LGHDT and CDR2 YNNKEL (reference sequence). V dropped 8 bases and J dropped 8; count of bases not matched to a gene: 11. The CDR3 length is 15 residues.